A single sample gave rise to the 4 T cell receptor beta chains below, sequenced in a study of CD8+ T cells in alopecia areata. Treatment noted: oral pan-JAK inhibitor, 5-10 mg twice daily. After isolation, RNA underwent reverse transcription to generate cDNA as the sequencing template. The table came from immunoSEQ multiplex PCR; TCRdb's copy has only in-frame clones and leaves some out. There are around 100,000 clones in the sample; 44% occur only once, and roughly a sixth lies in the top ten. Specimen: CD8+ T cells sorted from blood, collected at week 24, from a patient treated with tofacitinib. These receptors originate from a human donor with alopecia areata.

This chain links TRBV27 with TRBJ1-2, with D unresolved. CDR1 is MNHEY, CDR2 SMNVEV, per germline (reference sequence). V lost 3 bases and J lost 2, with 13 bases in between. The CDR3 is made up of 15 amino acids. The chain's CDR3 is CASSFQRELNYGYTF. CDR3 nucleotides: TGTGCCAGCAGTTTTCAGAGGGAGTTAAACTATGGCTACACCTTC.

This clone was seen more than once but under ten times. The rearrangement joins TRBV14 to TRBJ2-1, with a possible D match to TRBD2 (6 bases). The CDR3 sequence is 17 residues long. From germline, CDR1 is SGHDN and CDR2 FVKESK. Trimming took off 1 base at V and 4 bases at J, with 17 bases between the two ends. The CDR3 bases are TGTGCCAGCAGCCAAGGGAGGGACGGGCTTGGTTACAATGAGCAGTTCTTC. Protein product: CASSQGRDGLGYNEQFF.

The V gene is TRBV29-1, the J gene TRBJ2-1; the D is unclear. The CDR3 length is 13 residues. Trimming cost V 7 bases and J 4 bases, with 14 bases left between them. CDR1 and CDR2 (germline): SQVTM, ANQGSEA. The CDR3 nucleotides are TGCAGCGCTGGGTTTGGGGTTTACAATGAGCAGTTCTTC. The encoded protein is CSAGFGVYNEQFF.

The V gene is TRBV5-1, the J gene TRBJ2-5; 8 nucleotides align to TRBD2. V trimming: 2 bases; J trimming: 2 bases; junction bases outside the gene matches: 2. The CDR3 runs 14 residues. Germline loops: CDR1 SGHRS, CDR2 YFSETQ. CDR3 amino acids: CASSFIAGQETQYF. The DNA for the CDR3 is TGCGCCAGCAGCTTTATAGCGGGACAAGAGACCCAGTACTTC.